The clone carrying this T cell receptor (beta chain) was observed many times. Its antigen remains unknown. These data belong to a study of T cells after yellow fever vaccination. Study-wide findings and caveats: Detected again after the booster were most primary-vaccination clones, at nearly 97% CD4 and around 91% CD8. Peak timing came faster in the weaker secondary response, day 5 versus 15. The CD4 and CD8 compartments had a small share of their clonotypes in common.

As TCR cDNA was made by 5'RACE template switching, a universal primer site and UMIs were added. TCRdb ran MiXCR on the 5' RACE reads and lists one entry per CDR3 protein. The table has 300,000 to 350,000 distinct CDR3 sequences, 3.5% to 5% seen once; the top ten hold 15% to 20%. The receptor was derived from a young man who received the YFV17D yellow fever vaccine. Sample: PBMCs, taken 15 days after the yellow fever booster vaccination.

CDR3 coding DNA: TGTGCCACCAGCAGAGATCCCCAGGACAACCTCGGAAACACCATATATTTT. Its translation is CATSRDPQDNLGNTIYF. This chain connects TRBV15 to TRBJ1-3, with D possibly matching TRBD1 (5 bases). The CDR3 contains 17 residues. V shed 0 bases and J shed 4 bases, with 16 bases lying between them. Germline CDR1 and CDR2: LNHNV and YYDKDF (reference sequence).